This TCR beta chain is from a study of blood T cells in healthy people across ages. Study-level points and caveats: Any changes in expanded clonotypes were possibly confounded, as donor CMV status remained unknown. PBMCs that were unsorted prevented a conclusive naive versus antigen-experienced comparison.

Notes on this clonotype: What it binds is unknown.

A second roughly 6 to 11 cycle PCR used barcoded and J-beta primers. TCRdb re-called the 5' RACE reads with MiXCR, one entry per CDR3 protein. The data contain some 710,000 distinct CDR3 sequences, 20% to 25% of them singletons. Healthy Russian Caucasian donors spanned ages about 6 to 95 years. The germline V gene encodes CDR1 MDHEN and CDR2 SYDVKM. The CDR3 extends over 11 amino acids. The TCR originated in an older man in good health. The material sequenced was blood. The chain has TRBV28 and TRBJ1-3; D uncertain. In DNA form, the CDR3 reads TGTGCTTGTATTTCGGGGAACACCATATATTTT. Its translation: CACISGNTIYF.